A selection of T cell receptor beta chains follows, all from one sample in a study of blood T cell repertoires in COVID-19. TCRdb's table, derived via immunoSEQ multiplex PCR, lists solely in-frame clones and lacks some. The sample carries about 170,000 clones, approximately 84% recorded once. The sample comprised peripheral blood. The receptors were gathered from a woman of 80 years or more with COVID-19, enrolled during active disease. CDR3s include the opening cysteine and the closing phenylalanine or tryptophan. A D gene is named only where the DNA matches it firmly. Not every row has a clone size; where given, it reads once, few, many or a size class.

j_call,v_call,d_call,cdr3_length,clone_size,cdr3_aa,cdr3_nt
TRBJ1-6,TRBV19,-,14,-,CASSRTPQGLPLHF,TGTGCCAGTAGTAGAACACCCCAGGGGCTACCCCTCCACTTT
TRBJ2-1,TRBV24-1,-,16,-,CATSDGGTVRYNEQFF,TGTGCCACCAGTGATGGGGGGACAGTGCGATACAATGAGCAGTTCTTC
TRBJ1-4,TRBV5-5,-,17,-,CASSLDPSPGTNEKLFF,TGTGCCAGCAGCTTGGACCCCTCCCCGGGGACTAATGAAAAACTGTTTTTT
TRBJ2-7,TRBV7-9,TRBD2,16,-,CASSHSGTSGRYEQYF,TGTGCCAGCAGCCACAGTGGGACTAGCGGGCGTTACGAGCAGTACTTC
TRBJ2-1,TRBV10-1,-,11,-,CASSENFEQFF,TGCGCCAGCAGCGAGAACTTTGAGCAGTTCTTC
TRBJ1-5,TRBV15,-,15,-,CATSRARAGNQPQHF,TGTGCCACCAGCAGAGCGCGGGCAGGCAATCAGCCCCAGCATTTT
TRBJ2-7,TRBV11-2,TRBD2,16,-,CASSSTSGRPLARQYF,TGTGCCAGCAGTTCGACTAGCGGGAGACCTCTGGCTCGGCAGTACTTC
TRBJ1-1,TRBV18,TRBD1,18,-,CASSPQQGARVSVTEAFF,TGTGCCAGCTCACCGCAACAGGGGGCTCGGGTATCGGTCACTGAAGCTTTCTTT
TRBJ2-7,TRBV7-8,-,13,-,CASSRGRTYEQYF,TGTGCCAGCAGCCGGGGGCGGACCTACGAGCAGTACTTC
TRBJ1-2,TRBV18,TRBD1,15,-,CASMGQGAQNYGYTF,TGTGCCTCCATGGGACAGGGGGCGCAAAACTATGGCTACACCTTC
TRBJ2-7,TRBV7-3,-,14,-,CASSLRGPAYEQYF,TGTGCCAGCAGCTTGCGGGGGCCTGCCTACGAGCAGTACTTC
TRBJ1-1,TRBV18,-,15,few,CASSPLSGRDTEAFF,TGTGCCAGCTCACCACTTTCCGGGAGGGACACTGAAGCTTTCTTT
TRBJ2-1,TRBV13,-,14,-,CASSSYWAGGEQFF,TGTGCCAGCAGCTCCTACTGGGCGGGTGGGGAGCAGTTCTTC
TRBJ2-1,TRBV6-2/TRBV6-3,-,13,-,CASSERIYNEQFF,TGTGCCAGCAGTGAGCGGATCTACAATGAGCAGTTCTTC
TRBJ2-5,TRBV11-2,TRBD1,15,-,CASSLQGAIQETQYF,TGTGCCAGCAGCTTACAGGGGGCGATACAAGAGACCCAGTACTTC
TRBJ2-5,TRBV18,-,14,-,CASSPPQGQETQYF,TGTGCCAGCTCACCACCCCAGGGACAAGAGACCCAGTACTTC
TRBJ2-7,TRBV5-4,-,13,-,CASSLDTTYEQYF,TGTGCCAGCAGCTTGGACACAACCTACGAGCAGTACTTC
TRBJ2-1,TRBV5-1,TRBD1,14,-,CASSEDRVEGEQFF,TGCGCCAGCAGCGAGGACAGGGTAGAGGGTGAGCAGTTCTTC
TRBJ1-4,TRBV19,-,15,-,CASRPEQGSGEKLFF,TGTGCCAGTAGGCCCGAACAGGGCTCCGGTGAAAAACTGTTTTTT
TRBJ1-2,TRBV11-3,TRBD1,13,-,CASSWDSFYGYTF,TGTGCCAGCAGCTGGGACAGCTTCTATGGCTACACCTTC
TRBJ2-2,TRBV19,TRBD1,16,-,CASRGTGGANTGELFF,TGTGCCAGTAGAGGGACAGGGGGTGCAAACACCGGGGAGCTGTTTTTT
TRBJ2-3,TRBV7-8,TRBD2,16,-,CASSFARAGVGDTQYF,TGTGCCAGCAGCTTTGCAAGAGCGGGAGTGGGAGATACGCAGTATTTT
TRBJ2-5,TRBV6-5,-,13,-,CASMRRGRETQYF,TGTGCCAGCATGAGGCGGGGAAGGGAGACCCAGTACTTC
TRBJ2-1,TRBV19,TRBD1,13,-,CASRLTGGNEQFF,TGTGCCAGTAGACTGACAGGGGGGAATGAGCAGTTCTTC
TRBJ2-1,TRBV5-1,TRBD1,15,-,CASSFRDRLYNEQFF,TGCGCCAGCAGCTTCCGGGACAGGCTCTACAATGAGCAGTTCTTC
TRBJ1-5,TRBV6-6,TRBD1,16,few,CASRPDRVWDNQPQHF,TGTGCCAGCAGGCCCGACAGGGTGTGGGACAATCAGCCCCAGCATTTT
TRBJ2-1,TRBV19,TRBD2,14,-,CASMSGRAYNEQFF,TGTGCCAGTATGAGCGGGAGGGCCTACAATGAGCAGTTCTTC
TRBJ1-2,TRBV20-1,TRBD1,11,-,CKTGRIYGYTF,TGCAAGACAGGGAGGATCTATGGCTACACCTTC
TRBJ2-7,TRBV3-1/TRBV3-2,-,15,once,CASSPPGGPVSEQYF,TGTGCCAGCAGCCCCCCGGGGGGCCCCGTCTCGGAGCAGTACTTC
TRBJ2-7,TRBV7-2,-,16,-,CASRATPGGWAYEQYF,TGTGCCAGCAGAGCCACTCCAGGGGGGTGGGCCTACGAGCAGTACTTC
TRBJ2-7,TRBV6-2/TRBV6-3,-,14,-,CASSYRGSSYEQYF,TGTGCCAGCAGTTACCGAGGGTCTTCCTACGAGCAGTACTTC
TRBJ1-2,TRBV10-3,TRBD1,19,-,CAISSRTGTGQLSSYGYTF,TGTGCCATCAGCTCGAGAACGGGGACAGGGCAGCTATCTAGCTATGGCTACACCTTC
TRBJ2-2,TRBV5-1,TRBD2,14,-,CASRPSGTTGELFF,TGCGCCAGCAGGCCTAGCGGGACCACCGGGGAGCTGTTTTTT
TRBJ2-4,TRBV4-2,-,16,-,CASSQVSALAKNIQYF,TGTGCCAGCAGCCAAGTAAGCGCCCTAGCCAAAAACATTCAGTACTTC
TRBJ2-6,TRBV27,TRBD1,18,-,CASRRWDRGSSGANVLTF,TGTGCCAGCAGACGATGGGACAGGGGTTCCTCTGGGGCCAACGTCCTGACTTTC
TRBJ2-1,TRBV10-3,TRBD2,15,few,CAISESGGFYNEQFF,TGTGCCATCAGTGAAAGCGGGGGGTTCTACAATGAGCAGTTCTTC
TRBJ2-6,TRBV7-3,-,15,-,CASSVDGSGANVLTF,TGTGCCAGCAGCGTAGATGGCTCTGGGGCCAACGTCCTGACTTTC
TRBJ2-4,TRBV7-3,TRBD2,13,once,CASQREGGNIQYF,TGTGCCAGCCAGCGGGAGGGCGGGAACATTCAGTACTTC
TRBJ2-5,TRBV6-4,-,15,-,CASSRTGHVQETQYF,TGTGCCAGCAGTCGCACGGGACACGTCCAAGAGACCCAGTACTTC
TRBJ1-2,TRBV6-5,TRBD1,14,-,CASSPGQGGRGYTF,TGTGCCAGCAGCCCGGGACAGGGGGGTCGTGGCTACACCTTC
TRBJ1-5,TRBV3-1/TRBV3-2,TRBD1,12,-,CASGTAVGPQHF,TGTGCCAGCGGGACAGCCGTGGGGCCCCAGCATTTT
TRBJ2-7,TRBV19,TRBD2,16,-,CASSIPPLAALYEQYF,TGTGCCAGTAGTATTCCCCCACTAGCGGCCCTGTACGAGCAGTACTTC
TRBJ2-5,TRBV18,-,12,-,CASSPGREAQYF,TGTGCCAGCTCACCAGGCAGGGAAGCCCAGTACTTC
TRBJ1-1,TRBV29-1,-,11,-,CSVGGGGYAFF,TGCAGCGTTGGGGGCGGGGGTTATGCTTTCTTT
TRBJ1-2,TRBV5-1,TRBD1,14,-,CASSRGQANYGYTF,TGCGCCAGCAGCCGAGGACAGGCTAACTATGGCTACACCTTC
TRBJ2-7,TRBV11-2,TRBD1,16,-,CASSSMTGPLSYEQYF,TGTGCCAGCAGTTCTATGACAGGGCCCCTCTCCTACGAGCAGTACTTC